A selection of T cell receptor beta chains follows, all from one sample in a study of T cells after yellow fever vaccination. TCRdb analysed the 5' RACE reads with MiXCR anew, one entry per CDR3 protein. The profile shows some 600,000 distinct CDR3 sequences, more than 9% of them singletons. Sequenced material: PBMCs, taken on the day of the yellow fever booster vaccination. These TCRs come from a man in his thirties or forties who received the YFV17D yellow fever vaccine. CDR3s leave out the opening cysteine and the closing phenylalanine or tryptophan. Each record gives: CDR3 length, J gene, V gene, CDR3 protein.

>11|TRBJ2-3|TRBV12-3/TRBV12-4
ASSLMGADTQY
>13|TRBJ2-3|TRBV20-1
SALFHTGRLDTQY
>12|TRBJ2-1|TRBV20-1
SASRQGAWNEQF
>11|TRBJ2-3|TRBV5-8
ASSPGRGDTQY
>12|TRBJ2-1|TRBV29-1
SVEDPSFDNEQF
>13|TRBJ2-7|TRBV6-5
ASSYSGAISYEQY
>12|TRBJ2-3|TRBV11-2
ASWVSGGADTQY
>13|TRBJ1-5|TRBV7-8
ASSQNRGADQPQH
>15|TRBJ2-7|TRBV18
ASSPPGGADREFEQY
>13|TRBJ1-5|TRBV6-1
ASSPGDILNQPQH
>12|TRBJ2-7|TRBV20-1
SAISTGILREQY
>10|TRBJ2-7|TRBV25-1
ASTRGLDRQY
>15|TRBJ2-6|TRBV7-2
ASSLSWRISGANVLT
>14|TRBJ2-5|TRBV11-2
ASTPPGAGAFETQY
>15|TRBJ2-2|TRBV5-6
ASSLEQGEWGTGELF
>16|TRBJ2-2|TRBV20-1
SATITAPGTGYTGELF
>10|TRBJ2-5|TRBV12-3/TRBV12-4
ASGMGLETQY
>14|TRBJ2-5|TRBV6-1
ASTPGRGGSEVGQY
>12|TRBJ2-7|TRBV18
ASSVLEGAYEQY
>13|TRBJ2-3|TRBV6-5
ASSYLTSGTDTQY
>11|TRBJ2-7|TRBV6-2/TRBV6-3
ASRDRVPYEQY
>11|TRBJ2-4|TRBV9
ASSSGLKNIQY
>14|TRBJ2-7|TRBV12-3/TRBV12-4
ASSLYLDRDVLEQY
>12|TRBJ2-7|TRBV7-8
ASSVLAEPYEQY
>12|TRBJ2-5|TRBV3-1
ASSLWDNGETQY
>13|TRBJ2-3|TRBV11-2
ASSVRDRASDTQY
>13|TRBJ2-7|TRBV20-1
SASRALTRSYEQY
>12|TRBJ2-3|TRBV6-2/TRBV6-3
ASNQGLVENTQY
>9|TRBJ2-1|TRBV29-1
SVEDLRGQF
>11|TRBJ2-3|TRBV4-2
ASSALTGDTQY
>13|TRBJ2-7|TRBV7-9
ASSMGLAGDYEQY
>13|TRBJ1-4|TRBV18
ASSPRTGGNEKLF
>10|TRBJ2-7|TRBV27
ASSNRYLEQY
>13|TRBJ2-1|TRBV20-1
SAPRVAGSHNEQF
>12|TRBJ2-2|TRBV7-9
ASSLGASSGELF
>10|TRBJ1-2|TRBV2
ASSSGGFGYT
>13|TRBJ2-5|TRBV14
ASSDPSIRGGTQY
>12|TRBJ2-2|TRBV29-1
SVMGQGSTGELF
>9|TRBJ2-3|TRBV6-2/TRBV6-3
ASRNGDTQY
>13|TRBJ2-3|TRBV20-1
SARAALGPTDTQY
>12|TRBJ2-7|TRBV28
ASSLSQGSDEQY
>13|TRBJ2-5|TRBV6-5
ASSYSAGLQETQY
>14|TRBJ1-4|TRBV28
ASVGGGGGWSEKLF
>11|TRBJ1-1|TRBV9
ASSGGQGVEAF
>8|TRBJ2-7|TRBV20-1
SAQGNEQY
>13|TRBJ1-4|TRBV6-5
ASSYSQGGNEKLF
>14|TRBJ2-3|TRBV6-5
ASSYSGLGGKDTQY
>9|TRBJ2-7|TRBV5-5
ASLAGVEQY
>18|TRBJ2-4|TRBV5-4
ASSFSPLVASKRAKNIQY
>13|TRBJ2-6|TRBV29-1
SVGQGSSGANVLT
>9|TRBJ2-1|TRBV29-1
SGAGDNEQF
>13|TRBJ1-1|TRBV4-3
ASSQAPQGNTEAF
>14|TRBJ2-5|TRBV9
ASSAPGLAGSQTQY
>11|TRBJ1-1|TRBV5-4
ASSRRTGDEAF
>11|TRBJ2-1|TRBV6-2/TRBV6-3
ASSYQFYNEQF
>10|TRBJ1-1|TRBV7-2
ASSLEARAAF
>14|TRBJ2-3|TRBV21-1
ASGPVTGTVGDTQY